One and the same sample provided the 27 T cell receptor beta chains below, sequenced in a study of CD8+CD57+ T cells in acquired aplastic anemia. Genomic DNA acted as the template from which TCR beta VDJ combination and CDR3 sequence profiling were carried out. TCRdb itself ran the reads through MiXCR, one entry per CDR3 protein. This sample has about 160,000 distinct CDR3 sequences; around 52% occur once, and the top ten carry more than 30%. Individuals selected for sequencing had exhibited CD8+CD57+ cell expansion on flow cytometry. Input material: sorted CD4+, CD8+, or CD8+CD57+ T cells (not recorded which) from PBMCs. Receptors were obtained from a human donor with aplastic anemia.

A remark on this clonotype: A much more abundant neighbour one base away suggests this may be a read error. This rearrangement joins TRBV11-2 to TRBJ2-1, with 7 bases that match TRBD1. The CDR3 has 15 amino acids. Germline CDR1 reads SGHAT; CDR2 reads FQNNGV. Written as DNA, the CDR3 is TGTGCCAGCAGCATAGAGACAGGGACCAACAATGAGCAGTTCTTC. Protein product: CASSIETGTNNEQFF. Full variable domain (missing parts from reference TRBV11-2 and TRBJ2-1): EAGVAQSPRYKIIEKRQSVAFWCNPISGHATLYWYQQILGQGPKLLIQFQNNGVVDDSQLPKDRFSAERLKGVDSTLKIQPAKLEDSAVYLCASSIETGTNNEQFFGPGTRLTVL.

V is TRBV15 and J is TRBJ1-2; D may be TRBD1 (5 bases). The germline gives CDR1 LNHNV, CDR2 YYDKDF (reference sequence). The V end was cut by 0 bases, the J end by 8 bases, with 19 bases between. This CDR3 contains 16 residues. For the CDR3, the DNA is TGTGCCACCAGCAGAGATCTCTCCAGACTAACAGGCGGCTACACCTTC. It translates to CATSRDLSRLTGGYTF.

The V gene is TRBV7-6, the J gene TRBJ1-6; D not resolved. V was shortened by 5 bases and J by 4 bases, with 12 bases between the two germline ends. This CDR3 is 15 amino acids long. Germline CDR1 is SGHVS and CDR2 is FNYEAQ. Written as DNA, the CDR3 is TGTGCCAGCAGCCCAGGCTCGTCTTATAATTCACCCCTCCACTTT. Translating it yields CASSPGSSYNSPLHF. The whole variable domain, remainder taken from reference TRBV7-6 and TRBJ1-6, is GAGVSQSPRYKVTKRGQDVALRCDPISGHVSLYWYRQALGQGPEFLTYFNYEAQQDKSGLPNDRFSAERPEGSISTLTIQRTEQRDSAMYRCASSPGSSYNSPLHFGNGTRLTVT.

This clonotype was detected ten times or more. V and J are TRBV19 and TRBJ1-1; D gene ambiguous. Germline V gene lookup returns CDR1 LNHDA and CDR2 SQIVND (reference sequence). The CDR3 has 12 amino acids. The V end lost 10 bases, the J end lost 5 bases, and 14 bases lay between the germline ends. The CDR3, as DNA: TGTGCCACCGTCGACGGATGGACTGAAGCTTTCTTT. It codes for CATVDGWTEAFF.

This clonotype was recorded at least ten times. The chain uses TRBV9 and TRBJ2-7, with TRBD2 matching over 10 bases. Per the germline V gene, CDR1 is SGDLS and CDR2 is YYNGEE. V lost 3 bases to trimming and J lost 3 bases; unmatched junction nucleotides: 9. CDR3 length: 16 amino acids. CDR3 DNA sequence: TGTGCCAGCAGCGAAGAAAGACTAGCGGGCCACTACGAGCAGTACTTC. As protein: CASSEERLAGHYEQYF.

This clonotype has only one observation. This chain connects TRBV19 to TRBJ1-5; a weak D match, TRBD1 (5 bases). The CDR3 sequence is 13 residues long. Germline lookup yields CDR1 LNHDA and CDR2 SQIVND (reference sequence). V gave up 3 bases and J gave up 7 bases, with 10 bases separating them. The CDR3 region is CASSIGGEQPQHF. CDR3 in DNA: TGTGCCAGTAGTATCGGGGGGGAACAGCCCCAGCATTTT.

The rearrangement joins TRBV6-1 to TRBJ2-7, with D maybe TRBD1 (5 bases). Per germline, CDR1 MNHNS and CDR2 SASEGT. CDR3 length: 15 residues. Trimming shortened V by 7 bases and J by 0 bases, and 16 bases separated the two germline ends. CDR3 loop: CASTEDISPSYEQYF. The CDR3, as DNA: TGTGCCAGCACCGAGGACATATCACCCTCCTACGAGCAGTACTTC.

Details on this clonotype: A much larger clone is a single base away; this may be a read error. The V call is TRBV6-5, the J call TRBJ2-7, with a possible D match to TRBD2 (5 bases). CDR1 is MNHEY, CDR2 SVGAGI, per germline. This CDR3 contains 12 residues. Here the CDR3 DNA reads TGTGCCAGCAGTTACGCGTTTCGGACTCAGCACTTC. This codes for CASSYAFRTQHF.

This clonotype was detected ten times or more. This sequence joins TRBV12-3 or TRBV12-4 and TRBJ1-1; the match to TRBD1 covers 9 bases. CDR3 length: 14 residues. V lost 5 bases, J lost 4 bases, and 5 bases stayed unmatched. The CDR3 protein is CASSPWTGVTEAFF. CDR3 sequence (DNA): TGTGCCAGCAGTCCCTGGACAGGGGTCACTGAAGCTTTCTTT.

This clonotype has more than one count but fewer than ten. The chain employs TRBV24-1 and TRBJ2-5, with 12 nucleotides matching TRBD2. The CDR3 has 15 amino acids. Germline V gives CDR1 KGHDR, CDR2 SFDVKD. V lost 4 bases to trimming and J lost 5 bases; unmatched junction nucleotides: 4. The CDR3 is CATSDPTSGGETQYF. The CDR3 coding sequence is TGTGCCACCAGTGACCCCACTAGCGGGGGGGAGACCCAGTACTTC.

Comments on this clonotype: It may be a read error: a sequence one base away is much more abundant. The chain uses TRBV9 and TRBJ2-7; D is undetermined. Germline CDR1 reads SGDLS; CDR2 reads YYNGEE. The CDR3 is made up of 14 amino acids. V dropped 0 bases and J dropped 1 base, with 8 bases sitting between them. The CDR3 sequence is CASSVAVLSYEQYF. CDR3 sequence (DNA): TGTGCCAGCAGCGTAGCGGTGCTTTCCTACGAGCAGTACTTC.

This clonotype has a count of ten or more. V gene TRBV12-3 or TRBV12-4 combines with J gene TRBJ2-1, with 8 bases that match TRBD2. This CDR3 is 15 amino acids long. V lost 5 bases to trimming and J lost 7 bases; unmatched junction nucleotides: 10. CDR3 bases: TGTGCCAGCAGTGGGGGTAGCGGGATGGAAAATGAGCAGTTCTTC. As protein: CASSGGSGMENEQFF.

In this sample, this clonotype turned up many times. This sequence joins TRBV7-8 and TRBJ2-3; D ambiguous. Trimming took off 4 bases at V and 8 bases at J, with 10 bases between the two ends. Germline V gives CDR1 SGHVS, CDR2 FQNEAQ. CDR3 size: 12 residues. The CDR3: CASSSSLGTQYF. In DNA, the CDR3 is TGTGCCAGCAGCTCCAGTCTGGGTACGCAGTATTTT.

This clonotype was seen just once. The chain joins TRBV19 to TRBJ2-1, with 7 bases fitting TRBD1. The CDR3 sequence is 15 residues long. Trimming cost V 5 bases and J 7 bases; bases outside gene matches: 11. In germline, CDR1 is LNHDA, CDR2 SQIVND (reference sequence). CDR3 DNA sequence: TGTGCCAGTAGTTTGACAGGGACAAAAAGTAATGAGCAGTTCTTC. Its translation is CASSLTGTKSNEQFF.

The chain has TRBV14 and TRBJ2-7; D gene ambiguous. The CDR3 runs 13 residues. The V end was cut by 4 bases, the J end by 5 bases, with 12 bases between. Germline V CDR1 and CDR2: SGHDN, FVKESK. CDR3 nucleotide sequence: TGTGCCAGCAGCCTGTCCCGGTGGGACGAGCAGTACTTC. This sequence encodes CASSLSRWDEQYF. The variable domain in full, with the rest retrieved from reference TRBV14 and TRBJ2-7, is EAGVTQFPSHSVIEKGQTVTLRCDPISGHDNLYWYRRVMGKEIKFLLHFVKESKQDESGMPNNRFLAERTGGTYSTLKVQPAELEDSGVYFCASSLSRWDEQYFGPGTRLTVT.

This clonotype has at least ten counts. CDR3 in amino acids: CASSSTLAGGYEQYF. The CDR3 DNA reads TGTGCCAGTAGTTCCACACTAGCGGGAGGATACGAGCAGTACTTC. The chain carries TRBV19 and TRBJ2-7; 12 bases are a match to TRBD2. The CDR3 extends over 15 amino acids. The germline V gene encodes CDR1 LNHDA and CDR2 SQIVND (reference sequence). Unmatched junction bases numbered 6, after V lost 5 bases and J lost 4 bases.

The chain combines TRBV20-1 with TRBJ1-1; D uncertain. Trimming took off 2 bases at V and 3 bases at J, with 10 bases between the two ends. The CDR3 runs 13 residues. Germline CDR1 and CDR2: DFQATT and SNEGSKA (reference sequence). The CDR3 DNA sequence: TGCAGTGCTAGACCCCCTCTGGACACTGAAGCTTTCTTT. It is translated as CSARPPLDTEAFF.

The chain is built from TRBV20-1 and TRBJ2-2; D call uncertain. Germline lookup yields CDR1 DFQATT and CDR2 SNEGSKA (reference sequence). V was shortened by 7 bases and J by 1 base, with 7 bases between the two germline ends. CDR3 length: 12 residues. CDR3 bases: TGCAGTGATTCTGTGAACACCGGGGAGCTGTTTTTT. It codes for CSDSVNTGELFF.

This clonotype was seen many times. This chain uses TRBV7-3 with TRBJ2-2; TRBD1 is a possible D gene (6 bases). The CDR3 loop spans 16 amino acids. Germline CDR1 SGHTA, CDR2 FQGTGA. The germline V and J ends were trimmed by 4 bases and 4 bases, with 16 bases remaining between them. CDR3 protein: CASSSSTGPGTGELFF. The CDR3 DNA follows: TGTGCCAGCAGCTCGTCAACAGGGCCGGGCACCGGGGAGCTGTTTTTT.

The V call is TRBV19, the J call TRBJ2-1, with 15 bases aligning to TRBD2. The CDR3 loop spans 21 amino acids. V lost 2 bases to trimming and J lost 2 bases; unmatched junction nucleotides: 13. Germline assignment: CDR1 LNHDA and CDR2 SQIVND (reference sequence). CDR3 in DNA: TGTGCCAGTAGTATAACTCCCGGGACTAGCGGGAGGACGAGCACCTACAATGAGCAGTTCTTC. Protein sequence: CASSITPGTSGRTSTYNEQFF.

This clonotype was recorded a few times. The junction shows a germline mismatch at one end, possibly a read error. The chain joins TRBV24-1 to TRBJ2-5; D possibly uses TRBD1 or TRBD2 (7 bases each). Germline V gene data show CDR1 as KGHDR and CDR2 as SFDVKD. This CDR3 comprises 16 residues. CDR3 loop: CATSDLRTGGGETQYF. CDR3 in DNA: TGTGCCACTAGTGATTTGCGGACAGGCGGGGGAGAGACCCAGTACTTC.

This clonotype was seen repeatedly, ten times or more. The gene calls are TRBV12-3 or TRBV12-4 and TRBJ2-1; 8 bases agree with TRBD2. V shed 7 bases, J shed 3 bases, and the junction held 8 bases outside the gene matches. The CDR3 contains 15 residues. CDR3 loop: CASNENGGVYNEQFF. DNA for the CDR3: TGTGCCAGCAACGAAAACGGGGGGGTCTACAATGAGCAGTTCTTC.

The chain combines TRBV7-2 with TRBJ2-1; 8 bases line up with TRBD2. CDR1 SGHTA and CDR2 FQGNSA come from the germline V gene. J lost 5 bases, V lost 4 bases, and 1 base had no gene match. This CDR3 spans 13 amino acids. CDR3 nucleotide sequence: TGTGCCAGCAGCTCACTAGCGGACAATGAGCAGTTCTTC. Its translation is CASSSLADNEQFF.

This clonotype was detected a few times. The chain recombines TRBV27 with TRBJ2-1; possibly TRBD1 for D (5 bases). The V and J ends lost 1 base and 6 bases respectively, with 7 bases between them. Germline loops: CDR1 MNHEY, CDR2 SMNVEV (reference sequence). This CDR3 is 13 amino acids long. CDR3 sequence: CASSLWQGNEQFF. The CDR3 DNA follows: TGTGCCAGCAGTTTATGGCAGGGCAATGAGCAGTTCTTC.

This clonotype was counted a few times. The rearrangement joins TRBV6-5 to TRBJ1-2, with 8 bases matching TRBD1. J was trimmed by 3 bases and V by 4 bases; bases with no gene match: 10. Per the germline V gene, CDR1 is MNHEY and CDR2 is SVGAGI. The CDR3 runs 16 residues. CDR3 nucleotide sequence: TGTGCCAGCAGTTCCTGGGACCAGACAGGGGACTATGGCTACACCTTC. Its translation is CASSSWDQTGDYGYTF.

In its sample, this clonotype was seen a few times. The V call is TRBV10-2, the J call TRBJ2-5, with D unclear. Germline assignment: CDR1 WSHSY and CDR2 SAAADI. The V gene lost 1 base and the J gene lost 0 bases, with 12 bases spanning the gap. The CDR3 is 16 residues long. Here the CDR3 DNA reads TGCGCCAGCAGTGAGTTGGTTGGGATGGACCAAGAGACCCAGTACTTC. Translation gives CASSELVGMDQETQYF.

The sample holds many counts of this clonotype. The chain couples TRBV9 to TRBJ2-3; 14 nucleotides match TRBD2. CDR1 SGDLS and CDR2 YYNGEE come from the germline V gene. V lost 2 bases and J lost 5; bases outside the gene matches: 7. The CDR3 has 17 amino acids. CDR3 bases: TGTGCCAGCAGCGTTCTTGGACTAGCGGGAGGAAGAGATACGCAGTATTTT. It encodes CASSVLGLAGGRDTQYF. The variable domain in full, completed from reference TRBV9 and TRBJ2-3, reads DSGVTQTPKHLITATGQRVTLRCSPRSGDLSVYWYQQSLDQGLQFLIQYYNGEERAKGNILERFSAQQFPDLHSELNLSSLELGDSALYFCASSVLGLAGGRDTQYFGPGTRLTVL.